In its sample, the clone carrying this T cell receptor beta chain was seen a few times. Its specificity is not known. Donors were drawn from the roughly 130-subject validation cohort, separate from the roughly 700-subject first cohort. Method: immunoSEQ multiplex PCR; TCRdb's copy keeps in-frame clones and lacks some. Of 350,000 or so clones detected, roughly 90% appear once; the ten largest clones hold over 0.8%. This specimen comes from a study of cytomegalovirus exposure and HLA in healthy donors. Study-level findings and limits: Using the classifier, cytomegalovirus status was reportedly diagnosed with high specificity and sensitivity.

The germline CDR1 and CDR2 sequences are LGHNA and YSLEER. This CDR3 is built from 13 residues. V lost 4 bases and J 10 bases, leaving 16 bases between the germline ends. The V gene is TRBV4-3, the J gene TRBJ1-2; TRBD1 is a possible D gene (5 bases). This clonotype was sampled from a woman under 30 in good health and CMV-seronegative. The source material was PBMCs. The CDR3 DNA is TGCGCCAGCAGCCCTCGGGGGGAGTCGTACTACACCTTC. Protein: CASSPRGESYYTF.